This entry describes one TCR beta chain. The antigen remains undetermined. This sample is drawn from a study of vaccination and CD4 T cells after COVID-19. The sample's treatment: 10-day PBMC culture with coronavirus spike peptide pools or control peptides (ViraFEST assay). Cultured CD4+ T cells had their DNA profiled by the Oncomine TCR Beta short-read assay. Each CDR3 protein is one row after TCRdb ran MiXCR on the PCR reads. The repertoire includes about 18,000 distinct CDR3 sequences, about 41% of them detected once, and over 7% sits in the top ten. The clonotype was recovered from a human donor who had recovered from COVID-19. This specimen was CD4+ T cells from blood, cultured in vitro, taken after SARS-CoV-2 vaccination.

CDR3 bases: TGCGCCAGCAGGTCTCCCACAGGGGGCGCGGATTCGTGCAATCAGCCCCAGCATTTT. Amino acid sequence: CASRSPTGGADSCNQPQHF. This chain uses TRBV10-1 with TRBJ1-5; 9 bases line up with TRBD1. Germline CDR1 is WNHNN and CDR2 is SYGVQD (reference sequence). The trim removed 6 bases at V and 2 bases at J, leaving 17 bases unmatched. This CDR3 region has 19 residues.